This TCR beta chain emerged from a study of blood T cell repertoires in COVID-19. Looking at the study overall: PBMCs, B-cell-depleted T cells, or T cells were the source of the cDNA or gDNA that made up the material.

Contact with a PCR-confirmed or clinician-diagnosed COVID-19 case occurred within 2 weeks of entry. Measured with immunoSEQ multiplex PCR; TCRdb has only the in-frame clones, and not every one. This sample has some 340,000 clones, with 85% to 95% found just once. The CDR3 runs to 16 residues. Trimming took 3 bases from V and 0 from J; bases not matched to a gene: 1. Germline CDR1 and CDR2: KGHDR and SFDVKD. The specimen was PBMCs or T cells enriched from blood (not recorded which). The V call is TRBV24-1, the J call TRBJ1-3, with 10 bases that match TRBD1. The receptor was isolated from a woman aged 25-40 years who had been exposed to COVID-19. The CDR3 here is CATSDGDRGSGNTIYF. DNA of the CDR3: TGTGCCACCAGTGATGGGGACAGGGGCTCTGGAAACACCATATATTTT.